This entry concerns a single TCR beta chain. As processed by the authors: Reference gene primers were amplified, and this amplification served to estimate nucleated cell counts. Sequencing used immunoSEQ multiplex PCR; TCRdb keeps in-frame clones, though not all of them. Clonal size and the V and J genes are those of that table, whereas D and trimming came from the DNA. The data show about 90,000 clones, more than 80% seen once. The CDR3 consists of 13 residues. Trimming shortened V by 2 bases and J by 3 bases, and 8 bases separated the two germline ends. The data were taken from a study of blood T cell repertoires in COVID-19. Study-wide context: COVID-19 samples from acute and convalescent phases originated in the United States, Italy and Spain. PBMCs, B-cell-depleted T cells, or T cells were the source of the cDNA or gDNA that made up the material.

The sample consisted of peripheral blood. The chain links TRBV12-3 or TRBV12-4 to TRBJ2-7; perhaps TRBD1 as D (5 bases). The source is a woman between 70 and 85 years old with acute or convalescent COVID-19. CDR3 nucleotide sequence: TGTGCCAGCAGTTTAAGGACACTCTACGAGCAGTACTTC. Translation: CASSLRTLYEQYF.